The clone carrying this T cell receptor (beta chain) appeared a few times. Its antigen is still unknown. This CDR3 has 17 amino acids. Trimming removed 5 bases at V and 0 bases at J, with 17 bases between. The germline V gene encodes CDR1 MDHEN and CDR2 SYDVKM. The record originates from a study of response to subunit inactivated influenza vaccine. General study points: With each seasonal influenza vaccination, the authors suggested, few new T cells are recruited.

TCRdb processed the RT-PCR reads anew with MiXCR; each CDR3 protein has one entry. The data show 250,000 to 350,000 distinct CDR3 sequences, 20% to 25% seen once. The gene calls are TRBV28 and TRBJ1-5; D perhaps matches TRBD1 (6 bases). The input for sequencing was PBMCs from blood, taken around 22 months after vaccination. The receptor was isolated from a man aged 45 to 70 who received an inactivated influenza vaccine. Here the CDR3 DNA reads TGTGCCAGCAGTCTCGTTCAGGGGCACTATAGCAATCAGCCCCAGCATTTT. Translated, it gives CASSLVQGHYSNQPQHF.